The rows below give T cell receptor beta chains drawn from one sample of a study of long-term antiretroviral therapy in people with HIV. Measured with immunoSEQ multiplex PCR; TCRdb has only the in-frame clones, and not every one. The table records about 19,000 clones, 79% of them present only once. Sample: unsorted PBMCs, taken at the start of antiretroviral therapy, before treatment. The receptors derive from a man between 18 and 35 years old with HIV. Each CDR3 is given with its conserved first and last residue. D genes are given only for firm matches. Only some rows state a clone size, as once, few, many or a class for expanded clones.

>once|TRBV30|-|TRBJ2-3
CAWDKGPITYTQYF
TGTGCCTGGGACAAGGGGCCAATCACATATACGCAGTATTTT
>-|TRBV6-5|-|TRBJ2-1
CASSYEGGSYNEQFF
TGTGCCAGCAGTTACGAGGGAGGATCCTACAATGAGCAGTTCTTC
>-|TRBV29-1|-|TRBJ2-1
CSVEVLTYNEQFF
TGCAGCGTTGAAGTCTTGACCTACAATGAGCAGTTCTTC
>-|TRBV9|TRBD2|TRBJ2-7
CASSSSGSDSYEQYF
TGTGCCAGCAGCTCCAGCGGGAGCGACTCCTACGAGCAGTACTTC
>-|TRBV28|-|TRBJ1-2
CASSFGGVQSNYGYTF
TGTGCCAGCAGTTTTGGGGGAGTTCAGTCTAACTATGGCTACACCTTC
>medium-sized|TRBV29-1|-|TRBJ2-7
CSVEDGTGAYEQYF
TGCAGCGTTGAAGATGGAACAGGAGCCTACGAGCAGTACTTC
>-|TRBV7-9|-|TRBJ2-1
CASSLTTSYNEQFF
TGTGCCAGCAGCCTCACGACCTCCTACAATGAGCAGTTCTTC
>-|TRBV6-5|-|TRBJ2-7
CASSLAGMSSYEQYF
TGTGCCAGCAGTCTCGCCGGGATGAGCTCCTACGAGCAGTACTTC
>-|TRBV15|-|TRBJ1-5
CATSRDQVINQPQHF
TGTGCCACCAGCAGAGATCAAGTAATAAATCAGCCCCAGCATTTT
>-|TRBV7-6|-|TRBJ2-2
CASSPDNTGELFF
TGTGCCAGCAGCCCCGACAACACCGGGGAGCTGTTTTTT
>-|TRBV5-4|-|TRBJ1-2
CASSSKTGTDLLGGYTF
TGTGCCAGCAGCTCAAAAACCGGGACCGACTTATTAGGTGGCTACACCTTC
>few|TRBV7-9|TRBD2|TRBJ2-7
CASSLGGLLSGGGYEQYF
TGTGCCAGCAGCTTAGGGGGACTTCTTAGCGGCGGGGGGTACGAGCAGTACTTC
>-|TRBV9|-|TRBJ2-7
CASSPRHGTYEQYF
TGTGCCAGCAGCCCCAGACACGGTACCTACGAGCAGTACTTC
>once|TRBV7-8|TRBD2|TRBJ2-3
CASSLGRWSGSADTQYF
TGTGCCAGCAGCTTAGGTCGATGGAGCGGGAGCGCAGATACGCAGTATTTT
>few|TRBV9|-|TRBJ1-2
CASSSGGGGYTF
TGTGCCAGCAGCTCAGGAGGAGGTGGCTACACCTTC
>-|TRBV5-1|-|TRBJ2-3
CASRGTISVDTQYF
TGCGCCAGCAGGGGTACGATTTCGGTGGATACGCAGTATTTT
>-|TRBV6-5|-|TRBJ2-3
CASSYSPGLTDTQYF
TGTGCCAGCAGTTACTCTCCGGGACTTACAGATACGCAGTATTTT
>-|TRBV19|TRBD2|TRBJ2-3
CASSSGAGGVWRTDTQYF
TGTGCCAGTAGCAGCGGCGCGGGAGGGGTTTGGCGCACAGATACGCAGTATTTT
>few|TRBV4-3|-|TRBJ2-1
CASSQDWRDWYNEQFF
TGCGCCAGCAGCCAAGATTGGCGGGATTGGTACAATGAGCAGTTCTTC
>-|TRBV30|-|TRBJ2-3
CAWSVPDTQYF
TGTGCCTGGAGTGTACCAGATACGCAGTATTTT
>-|TRBV7-9|-|TRBJ2-7
CASSPEGIFYEQYF
TGTGCCAGCAGTCCAGAGGGTATATTCTACGAGCAGTACTTC
>-|TRBV19|-|TRBJ1-2
CASSTGAHKGYTF
TGTGCCAGTAGTACCGGGGCACACAAGGGCTACACCTTC
>few|TRBV19|-|TRBJ2-7
CASSPGGTYEQYF
TGTGCCAGTAGCCCAGGGGGGACCTACGAGCAGTACTTC
>-|TRBV28|-|TRBJ2-4
CASEAAKNIQYF
TGTGCCAGCGAGGCAGCCAAAAACATTCAGTACTTC
>-|TRBV5-5|-|TRBJ1-5
CASTLTGLRGNQPQHF
TGTGCCAGCACCCTAACGGGGCTTCGGGGCAATCAGCCCCAGCATTTT
>-|TRBV27|TRBD2|TRBJ2-7
CASSLASGTYEQYF
TGTGCCAGCAGTTTAGCTAGCGGAACCTACGAGCAGTACTTC
>-|TRBV19|TRBD1|TRBJ2-5
CASSVGTVRETQYF
TGTGCCAGTAGTGTGGGGACAGTCCGAGAGACCCAGTACTTC
>-|TRBV5-6|-|TRBJ2-7
CASSAGRTYEQYF
TGTGCCAGCAGCGCTGGAAGAACCTACGAGCAGTACTTC
>once|TRBV2|-|TRBJ1-5
CASSDGQPQHF
TGTGCCAGCAGTGATGGGCAGCCCCAGCATTTT
>-|TRBV7-9|-|TRBJ2-2
CASSFSGNTGELFF
TGTGCCAGCAGCTTCTCCGGTAACACCGGGGAGCTGTTTTTT
>-|TRBV10-2|TRBD2|TRBJ2-7
CASGPTSGSYEQYF
TGCGCCAGCGGGCCGACTAGCGGCTCCTACGAGCAGTACTTC
>large|TRBV2|TRBD1|TRBJ1-4
CASSRQGVEEKLFF
TGTGCCAGCAGTCGACAGGGGGTTGAGGAAAAACTGTTTTTT
>-|TRBV29-1|-|TRBJ2-7
CSVPVSGEQYF
TGCAGCGTTCCGGTTTCGGGAGAGCAGTACTTC
>-|TRBV18|TRBD1|TRBJ2-7
CASSSGQGYEQYF
TGTGCCAGCTCATCGGGACAGGGCTACGAGCAGTACTTC
>-|TRBV5-4|TRBD1|TRBJ2-7
CASSSPDRLEQYF
TGTGCCAGCAGCTCACCGGACAGGCTCGAGCAGTACTTC
>-|TRBV2|TRBD2|TRBJ2-3
CASSEGLAGSTDTQYF
TGTGCCAGCAGTGAAGGACTAGCGGGAAGCACAGATACGCAGTATTTT
>-|TRBV6-6|-|TRBJ1-1
CASNGQSNTEAFF
TGTGCCAGCAACGGACAGTCGAACACTGAAGCTTTCTTT
>-|TRBV27|-|TRBJ2-1
CASSGWSAHNEQFF
TGTGCCAGCAGTGGGTGGAGCGCCCACAATGAGCAGTTCTTC
>-|TRBV29-1|TRBD2|TRBJ2-7
CSVELFSGRSGPYEQYF
TGCAGCGTTGAGTTATTTAGCGGGAGAAGTGGGCCATACGAGCAGTACTTC
>once|TRBV28|-|TRBJ2-5
CASSFPGTQETQYF
TGTGCCAGCAGTTTCCCCGGGACACAAGAGACCCAGTACTTC